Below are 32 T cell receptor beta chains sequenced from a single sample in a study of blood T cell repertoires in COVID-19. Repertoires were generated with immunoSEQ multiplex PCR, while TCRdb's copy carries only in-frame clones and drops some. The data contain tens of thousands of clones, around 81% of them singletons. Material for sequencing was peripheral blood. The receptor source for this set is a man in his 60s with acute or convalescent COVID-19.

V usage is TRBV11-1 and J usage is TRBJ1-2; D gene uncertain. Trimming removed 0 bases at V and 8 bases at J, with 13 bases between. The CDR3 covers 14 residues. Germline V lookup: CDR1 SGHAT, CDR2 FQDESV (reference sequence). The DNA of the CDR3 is TGTGCCAGCAGCTTAGCCGGCCAGCCCGGGGGCTACACCTTC. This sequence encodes CASSLAGQPGGYTF.

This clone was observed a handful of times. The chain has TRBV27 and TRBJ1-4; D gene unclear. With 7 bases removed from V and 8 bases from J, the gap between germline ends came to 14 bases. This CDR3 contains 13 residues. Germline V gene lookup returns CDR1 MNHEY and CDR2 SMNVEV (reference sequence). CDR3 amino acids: CASTYPGAEKLFF. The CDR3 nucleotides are TGTGCCAGCACCTACCCGGGAGCCGAAAAACTGTTTTTT.

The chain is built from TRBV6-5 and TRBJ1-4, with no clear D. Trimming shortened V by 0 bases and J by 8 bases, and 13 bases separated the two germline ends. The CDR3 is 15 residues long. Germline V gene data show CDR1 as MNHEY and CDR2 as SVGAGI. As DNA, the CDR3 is TGTGCCAGCAGTTACTCGGCCGGGCGAGGGGAAAAACTGTTTTTT. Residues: CASSYSAGRGEKLFF.

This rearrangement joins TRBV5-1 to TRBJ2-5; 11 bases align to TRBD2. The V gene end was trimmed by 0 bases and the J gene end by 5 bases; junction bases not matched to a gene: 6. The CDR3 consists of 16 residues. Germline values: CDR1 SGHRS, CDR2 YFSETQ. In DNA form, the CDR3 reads TGCGCCAGCAGCTTGGGTACTAGCGGGGGCAAGGAGACCCAGTACTTC. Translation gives CASSLGTSGGKETQYF.

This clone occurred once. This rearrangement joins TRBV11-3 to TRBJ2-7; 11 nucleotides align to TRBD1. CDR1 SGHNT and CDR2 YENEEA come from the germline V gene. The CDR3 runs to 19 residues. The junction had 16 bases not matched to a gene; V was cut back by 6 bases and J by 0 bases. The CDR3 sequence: CASSPPGQGVYFTSYEQYF. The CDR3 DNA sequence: TGTGCCAGCAGTCCCCCGGGACAGGGGGTCTACTTTACCTCCTACGAGCAGTACTTC. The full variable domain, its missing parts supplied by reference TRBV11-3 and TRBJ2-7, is EAGVVQSPRYKIIEKKQPVAFWCNPISGHNTLYWYLQNLGQGPELLIRYENEEAVDDSQLPKDRFSAERLKGVDSTLKIQPAELGDSAVYLCASSPPGQGVYFTSYEQYFGPGTRLTVT.

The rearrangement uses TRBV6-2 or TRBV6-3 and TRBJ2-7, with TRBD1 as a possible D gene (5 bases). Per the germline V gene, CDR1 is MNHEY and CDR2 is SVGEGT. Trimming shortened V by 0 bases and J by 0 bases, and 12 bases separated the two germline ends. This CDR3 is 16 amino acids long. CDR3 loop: CASSYSMPDTSYEQYF. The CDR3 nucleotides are TGTGCCAGCAGTTACTCGATGCCGGACACCTCCTACGAGCAGTACTTC.

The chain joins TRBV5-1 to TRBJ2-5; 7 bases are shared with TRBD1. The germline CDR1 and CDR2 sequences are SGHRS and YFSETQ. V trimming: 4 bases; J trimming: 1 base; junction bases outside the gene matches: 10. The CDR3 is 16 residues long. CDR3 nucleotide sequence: TGCGCCAGCAGCCTGCTTTTCCGGGACAGCCAAGAGACCCAGTACTTC. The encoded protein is CASSLLFRDSQETQYF.

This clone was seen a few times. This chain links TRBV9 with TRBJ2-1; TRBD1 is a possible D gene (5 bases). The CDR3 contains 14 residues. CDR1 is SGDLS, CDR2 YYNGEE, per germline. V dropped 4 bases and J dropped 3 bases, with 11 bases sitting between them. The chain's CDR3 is CASSRQIHYNEQFF. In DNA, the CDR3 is TGTGCCAGCAGCCGACAGATCCACTACAATGAGCAGTTCTTC.

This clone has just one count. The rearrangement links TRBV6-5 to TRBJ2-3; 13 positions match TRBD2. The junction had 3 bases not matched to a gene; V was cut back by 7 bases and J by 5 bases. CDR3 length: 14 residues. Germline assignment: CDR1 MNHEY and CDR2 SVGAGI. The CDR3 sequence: CASKGTSGIDTQYF. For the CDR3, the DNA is TGTGCCAGCAAGGGGACTAGCGGGATAGATACGCAGTATTTT.

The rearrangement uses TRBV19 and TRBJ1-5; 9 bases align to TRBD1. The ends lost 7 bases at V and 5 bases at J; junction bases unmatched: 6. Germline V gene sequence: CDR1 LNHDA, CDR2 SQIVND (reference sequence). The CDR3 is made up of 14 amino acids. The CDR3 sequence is CASTTGQGYQPQHF. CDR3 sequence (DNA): TGTGCCAGTACCACGGGACAGGGTTATCAGCCCCAGCATTTT.

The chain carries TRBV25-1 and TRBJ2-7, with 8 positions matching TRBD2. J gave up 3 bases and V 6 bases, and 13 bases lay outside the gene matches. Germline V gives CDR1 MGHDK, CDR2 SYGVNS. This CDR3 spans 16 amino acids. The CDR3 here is CASSPAGGNSYYEQYF. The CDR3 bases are TGTGCCAGCAGCCCGGCGGGGGGAAATTCTTACTACGAGCAGTACTTC.

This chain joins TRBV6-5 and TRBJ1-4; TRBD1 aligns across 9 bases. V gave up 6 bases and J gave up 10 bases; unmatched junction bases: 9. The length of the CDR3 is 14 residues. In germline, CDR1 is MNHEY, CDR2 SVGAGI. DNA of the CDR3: TGTGCCAGCAGCCCACCGGGACAGGGAGGAAAACTGTTTTTT. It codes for CASSPPGQGGKLFF.

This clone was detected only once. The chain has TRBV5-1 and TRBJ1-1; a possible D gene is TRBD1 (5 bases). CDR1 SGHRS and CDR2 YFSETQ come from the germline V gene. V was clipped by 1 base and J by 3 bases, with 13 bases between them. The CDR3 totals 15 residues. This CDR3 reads CASSLRGDSYTEAFF. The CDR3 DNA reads TGCGCCAGCAGCTTGAGAGGCGACAGCTACACTGAAGCTTTCTTT.

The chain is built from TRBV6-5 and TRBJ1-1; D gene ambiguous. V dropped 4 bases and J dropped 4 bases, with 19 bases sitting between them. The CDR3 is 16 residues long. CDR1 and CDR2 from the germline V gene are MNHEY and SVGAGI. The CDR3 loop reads CASSSTDKTSGTEAFF. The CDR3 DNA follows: TGTGCCAGCAGTTCCACCGACAAAACCAGTGGCACTGAAGCTTTCTTT.

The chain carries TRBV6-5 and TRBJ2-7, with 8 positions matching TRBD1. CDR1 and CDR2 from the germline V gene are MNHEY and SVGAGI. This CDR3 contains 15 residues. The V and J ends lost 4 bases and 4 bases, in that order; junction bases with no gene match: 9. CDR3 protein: CASSFGTGPSYEQYF. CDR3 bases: TGTGCCAGCAGTTTCGGGACAGGCCCTTCATACGAGCAGTACTTC.

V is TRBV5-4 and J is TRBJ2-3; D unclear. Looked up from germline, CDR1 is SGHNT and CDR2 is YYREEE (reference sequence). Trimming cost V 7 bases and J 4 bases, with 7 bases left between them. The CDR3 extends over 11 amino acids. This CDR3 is CASSLSDTQYF. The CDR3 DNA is TGTGCCAGCTCTTTATCAGATACGCAGTATTTT.

Here the CDR3 DNA reads TGTGCCAGAAGCTTGGCTTCAGGGGATAATGAAAAACTGTTTTTT. This codes for CARSLASGDNEKLFF. The rearrangement links TRBV5-3 to TRBJ1-4; weak D call: TRBD1 (6 bases). TRBV5-3 is labeled an ORF, and its function is uncertain. Trimming left V 0 bases short and J 4 bases short, with 10 bases between. This CDR3 spans 15 amino acids.

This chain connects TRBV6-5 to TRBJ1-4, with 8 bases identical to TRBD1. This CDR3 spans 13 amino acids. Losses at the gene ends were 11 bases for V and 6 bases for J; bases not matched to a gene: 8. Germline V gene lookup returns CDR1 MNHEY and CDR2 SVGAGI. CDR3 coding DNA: TGTGCCGGACGACAGGGGAGTTATGAAAAACTGTTTTTT. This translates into CAGRQGSYEKLFF.

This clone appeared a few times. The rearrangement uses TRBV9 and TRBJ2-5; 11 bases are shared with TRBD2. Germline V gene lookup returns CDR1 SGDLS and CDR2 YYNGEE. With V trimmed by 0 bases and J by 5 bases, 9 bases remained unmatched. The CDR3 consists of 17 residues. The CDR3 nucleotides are TGTGCCAGCAGCGTAGGGCTAGCGGGGGGTATTACGGAGACCCAGTACTTC. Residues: CASSVGLAGGITETQYF. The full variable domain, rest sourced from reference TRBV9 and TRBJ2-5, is DSGVTQTPKHLITATGQRVTLRCSPRSGDLSVYWYQQSLDQGLQFLIQYYNGEERAKGNILERFSAQQFPDLHSELNLSSLELGDSALYFCASSVGLAGGITETQYFGPGTRLLVL.

The CDR3 reads CATSGTGSSYNEQFF. Here the CDR3 DNA reads TGTGCCACGTCAGGGACAGGGAGTTCCTACAATGAGCAGTTCTTC. V is TRBV24-1 and J is TRBJ2-1, with 9 bases identical to TRBD1. V was pared by 10 bases and J by 1 base, with 7 bases of the junction left unmatched. The CDR3 covers 15 residues. CDR1 is KGHDR and CDR2 is SFDVKD in the germline V gene.

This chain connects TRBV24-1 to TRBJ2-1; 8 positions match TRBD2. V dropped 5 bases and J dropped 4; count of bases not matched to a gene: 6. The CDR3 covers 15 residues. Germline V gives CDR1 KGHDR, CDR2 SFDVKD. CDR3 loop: CATSGAGGGYNEQFF. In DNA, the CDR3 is TGTGCCACCAGTGGGGCGGGCGGGGGGTACAATGAGCAGTTCTTC.

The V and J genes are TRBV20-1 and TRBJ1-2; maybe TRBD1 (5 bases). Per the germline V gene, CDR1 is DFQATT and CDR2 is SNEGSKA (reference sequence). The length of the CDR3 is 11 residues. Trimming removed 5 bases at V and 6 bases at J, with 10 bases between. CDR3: CSAGAGNGYTF. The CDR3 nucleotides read TGCAGTGCTGGTGCAGGGAATGGCTACACCTTC.

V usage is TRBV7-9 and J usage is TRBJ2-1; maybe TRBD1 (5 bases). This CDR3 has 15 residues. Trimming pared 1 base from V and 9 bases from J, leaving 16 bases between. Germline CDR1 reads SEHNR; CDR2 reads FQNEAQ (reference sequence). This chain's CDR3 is CASSLDSGRAPEQFF. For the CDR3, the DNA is TGTGCCAGCAGCTTAGATTCGGGCAGGGCCCCTGAGCAGTTCTTC.

The CDR3 bases are TGCAGTGCTAGTCAACTCGGGACAGGGATACCCGGGGAGCTGTTTTTT. It specifies CSASQLGTGIPGELFF. This sequence joins TRBV20-1 and TRBJ2-2, with 9 bases aligning to TRBD1. The germline CDR1 and CDR2 sequences are DFQATT and SNEGSKA (reference sequence). V lost 3 bases and J lost 6; bases outside the gene matches: 11. The CDR3 sequence is 16 residues long.

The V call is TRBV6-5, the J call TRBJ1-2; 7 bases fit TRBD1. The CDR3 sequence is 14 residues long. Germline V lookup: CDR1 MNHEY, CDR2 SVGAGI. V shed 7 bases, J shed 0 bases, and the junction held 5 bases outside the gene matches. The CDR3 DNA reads TGTGCCAGCACCCCGACAGGGACTAACTATGGCTACACCTTC. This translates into CASTPTGTNYGYTF.

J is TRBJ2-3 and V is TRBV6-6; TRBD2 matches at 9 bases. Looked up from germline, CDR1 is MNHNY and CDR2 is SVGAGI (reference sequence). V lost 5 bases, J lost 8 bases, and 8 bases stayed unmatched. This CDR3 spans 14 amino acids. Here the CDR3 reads CASSQRGETRTQYF. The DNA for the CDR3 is TGTGCCAGCAGTCAGCGGGGGGAGACCCGTACGCAGTATTTT.

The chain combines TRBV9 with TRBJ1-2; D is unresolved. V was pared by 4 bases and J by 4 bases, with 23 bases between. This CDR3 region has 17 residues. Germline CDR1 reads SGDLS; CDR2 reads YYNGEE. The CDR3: CASSPSAGFDRGYGYTF. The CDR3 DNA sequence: TGTGCCAGCAGCCCGTCCGCGGGGTTCGACCGGGGCTATGGCTACACCTTC.

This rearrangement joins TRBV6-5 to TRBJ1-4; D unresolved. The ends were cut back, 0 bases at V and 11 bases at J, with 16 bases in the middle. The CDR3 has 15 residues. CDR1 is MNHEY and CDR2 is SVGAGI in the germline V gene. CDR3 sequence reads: CASSYSEVGSRKLFF. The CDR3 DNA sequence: TGTGCCAGCAGTTACTCGGAAGTAGGCTCGCGGAAACTGTTTTTT.

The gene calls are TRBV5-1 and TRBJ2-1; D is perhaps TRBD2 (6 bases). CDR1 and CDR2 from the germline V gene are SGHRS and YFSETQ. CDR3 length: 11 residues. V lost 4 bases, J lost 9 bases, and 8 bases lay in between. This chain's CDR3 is CASSVSGEQFF. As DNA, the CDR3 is TGCGCCAGCAGCGTTAGCGGTGAGCAGTTCTTC.

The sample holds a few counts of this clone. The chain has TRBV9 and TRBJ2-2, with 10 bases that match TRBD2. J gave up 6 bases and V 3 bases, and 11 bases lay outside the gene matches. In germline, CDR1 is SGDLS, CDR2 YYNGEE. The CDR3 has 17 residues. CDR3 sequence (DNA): TGTGCCAGCAGCGCCCGAGCGGGGGGGGCTATGTCCGGGGAGCTGTTTTTT. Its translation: CASSARAGGAMSGELFF.

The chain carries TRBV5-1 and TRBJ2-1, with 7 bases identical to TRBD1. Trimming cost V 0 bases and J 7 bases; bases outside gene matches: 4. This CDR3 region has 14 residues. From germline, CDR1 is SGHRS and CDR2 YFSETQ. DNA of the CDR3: TGCGCCAGCAGCTTGGGGGGACAGCGGAATGAGCAGTTCTTC. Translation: CASSLGGQRNEQFF.

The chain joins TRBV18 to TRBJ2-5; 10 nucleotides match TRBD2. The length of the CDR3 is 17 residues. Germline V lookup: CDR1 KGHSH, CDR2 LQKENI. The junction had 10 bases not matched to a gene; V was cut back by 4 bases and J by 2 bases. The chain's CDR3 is CASSQFTSGALQETQYF. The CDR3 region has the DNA TGTGCCAGCTCACAGTTTACTAGCGGGGCCTTACAAGAGACCCAGTACTTC.